The 29 T cell receptor beta chains in this list originate from one sample, sequenced in a study of control samples from healthy donors and cancer patients (dated by TCRdb to about 2020). The library came from the immunoSEQ multiplex PCR assay. What TCRdb holds here is the immuneACCESS table cut down to in-frame rearrangements. Part of the clones is not present; checked against another copy, under half of the missing clones reflect an unresolved V gene, and the others are unexplained. The sample table shows 75,000 to 90,000 clones, and about 89% are seen once. Around a tenth of the sample is in the top ten clones. Sample: PBMCs. The receptor source for this set is a woman aged 45 to 65 with colorectal cancer.

The V call is TRBV25-1, the J call TRBJ1-2, with 7 bases fitting TRBD1. Germline V gives CDR1 MGHDK, CDR2 SYGVNS. V shed 8 bases, J shed 3 bases, and the junction held 3 bases outside the gene matches. This CDR3 comprises 12 residues. In DNA, the CDR3 is TGTGCCAGCGAGGGGGCTTACTATGGCTACACCTTC. Encoded protein: CASEGAYYGYTF.

The rearrangement links TRBV30 to TRBJ2-2; D might be TRBD1 or TRBD2, each matching 7 bases. Per the germline V gene, CDR1 is GTSNPN and CDR2 is SVGIG (reference sequence). V lost 3 bases to trimming and J lost 7 bases, with 15 bases between them. This CDR3 spans 14 amino acids. The CDR3 sequence is CAWRGGGAGGELFF. CDR3 coding DNA: TGTGCCTGGAGGGGAGGGGGCGCAGGCGGGGAGCTGTTTTTT. Full variable domain (outside the CDR3, taken from reference TRBV30 and TRBJ2-2): SQTIHQWPATLVQPVGSPLSLECTVEGTSNPNLYWYRQAAGRGLQLLFYSVGIGQISSEVPQNLSASRPQDRQFILSSKKLLLSDSGFYLCAWRGGGAGGELFFGEGSRLTVL.

V and J are TRBV6-5 and TRBJ1-2, with D uncertain. V dropped 8 bases and J dropped 2 bases, with 9 bases sitting between them. The germline V gene has CDR1 MNHEY and CDR2 SVGAGI. This CDR3 is built from 12 residues. CDR3: CASADLNYGYTF. DNA for the CDR3: TGTGCCAGCGCAGATTTAAACTATGGCTACACCTTC.

The V call is TRBV6-4, the J call TRBJ2-1; a weak D match, TRBD1 (5 bases). With 2 bases removed from V and 6 bases from J, the gap between germline ends came to 8 bases. Germline lookup yields CDR1 MRHNA and CDR2 SNTAGT. CDR3 length equals 13 residues. CDR3 in DNA: TGTGCCAGCAGTGACACGGACACCAATGAGCAGTTCTTC. As protein: CASSDTDTNEQFF.

The gene calls are TRBV12-3 or TRBV12-4 and TRBJ1-1, with D possibly TRBD1 on 6 matching bases. Trimming cost V 6 bases and J 6 bases, with 14 bases left between them. The CDR3 is made up of 13 amino acids. Written as DNA, the CDR3 is TGTGCCAGCAGACTAGGGGGGGCGGCTGAAGCTTTCTTT. It encodes CASRLGGAAEAFF.

About this clone: This sample also contains other DNA sequences that code for the same CDR3. The rearrangement joins TRBV30 to TRBJ1-1, with D unclear. Per the germline V gene, CDR1 is GTSNPN and CDR2 is SVGIG (reference sequence). This CDR3 is built from 11 residues. Between the trimmed V and J ends, which lost 5 bases and 0 bases, there was a span of 4 bases. CDR3 loop: CAWVMNTEAFF. The CDR3 bases are TGTGCCTGGGTGATGAACACTGAAGCTTTCTTT.

The V gene is TRBV28, the J gene TRBJ2-2; TRBD2 aligns across 9 bases. The trim removed 2 bases at V and 7 bases at J, leaving 11 bases unmatched. This CDR3 is built from 17 residues. Per the germline V gene, CDR1 is MDHEN and CDR2 is SYDVKM. CDR3 sequence reads: CASSLRSSGGVGGELFF. CDR3 in DNA: TGTGCCAGCAGTTTACGGAGTAGCGGGGGAGTGGGCGGGGAGCTGTTTTTT. Using reference TRBV28 and TRBJ2-2 for the parts outside the CDR3, the full variable domain is DVKVTQSSRYLVKRTGEKVFLECVQDMDHENMFWYRQDPGLGLRLIYFSYDVKMKEKGDIPEGYSVSREKKERFSLILESASTNQTSMYLCASSLRSSGGVGGELFFGEGSRLTVL.

The CDR3 region is CASSQDSWGAYNSPLHF. The DNA for the CDR3 is TGCGCCAGCAGCCAAGATTCGTGGGGCGCGTATAATTCACCCCTCCACTTT. This chain links TRBV4-1 with TRBJ1-6; perhaps TRBD1 as D (5 bases). The CDR3 totals 17 residues. From germline, CDR1 is MGHRA and CDR2 YSYEKL. The V end was cut by 0 bases, the J end by 4 bases, with 13 bases between.

This chain links TRBV5-1 with TRBJ2-7, with 8 bases matching TRBD2. Germline CDR1 is SGHRS and CDR2 is YFSETQ. CDR3 size: 14 residues. The V gene end was trimmed by 0 bases and the J gene end by 2 bases; junction bases not matched to a gene: 1. The CDR3, as DNA: TGCGCCAGCAGCTTGGCCGGGGGGGCCTACGAGCAGTACGTC. Its protein product is CASSLAGGAYEQYV.

The rearrangement uses TRBV10-3 and TRBJ2-1; the D gene is possibly TRBD2 (5 bases). The V gene lost 5 bases and the J gene lost 10 bases, with 12 bases spanning the gap. The CDR3 loop spans 12 amino acids. Germline lookup yields CDR1 ENHRY and CDR2 SYGVKD. The CDR3 DNA follows: TGTGCCATCAGTAACCGGGGAGTCGAGCAGTTCTTC. It specifies CAISNRGVEQFF.

V and J are TRBV7-9 and TRBJ1-1; 8 bases are a match to TRBD1. The germline V gene encodes CDR1 SEHNR and CDR2 FQNEAQ (reference sequence). The CDR3 runs 13 residues. The V gene end was trimmed by 4 bases and the J gene end by 3 bases; junction bases not matched to a gene: 1. The CDR3: CASSSQGDTEAFF. The CDR3 nucleotides read TGTGCCAGCAGCTCACAGGGGGACACTGAAGCTTTCTTT. The full variable domain, rest sourced from reference TRBV7-9 and TRBJ1-1, is DTGVSQNPRHKITKRGQNVTFRCDPISEHNRLYWYRQTLGQGPEFLTYFQNEAQLEKSRLLSDRFSAERPKGSFSTLEIQRTEQGDSAMYLCASSSQGDTEAFFGQGTRLTVV.

This chain's CDR3 is CASSPDKTGLGNQPQHF. As DNA, the CDR3 is TGTGCCAGCAGCCCCGATAAGACAGGGTTGGGCAATCAGCCCCAGCATTTT. The chain is built from TRBV28 and TRBJ1-5; TRBD1 matches 7 bases. V shed 6 bases, J shed 2 bases, and the junction held 13 bases outside the gene matches. The CDR3 is 17 residues long. Germline V lookup: CDR1 MDHEN, CDR2 SYDVKM.

This chain uses TRBV18 with TRBJ1-1; D possibly corresponds to TRBD1 (5 bases). V was clipped by 0 bases and J by 5 bases, with 10 bases between them. The CDR3 has 14 residues. The V gene's germline CDR1 is KGHSH and CDR2 LQKENI. The CDR3: CASSPPPGVTEAFF. The CDR3 DNA sequence: TGTGCCAGCTCACCACCGCCGGGGGTAACTGAAGCTTTCTTT.

The rearrangement joins TRBV7-2 to TRBJ2-2; D is unresolved. Trimming took 4 bases from V and 6 from J, leaving 6 bases between them. Germline CDR1 and CDR2: SGHTA and FQGNSA. The CDR3 sequence is 12 residues long. The CDR3 region is CASSSIPGELFF. CDR3 nucleotide sequence: TGTGCCAGCAGCTCAATCCCCGGGGAGCTGTTTTTT.

This rearrangement joins TRBV7-2 to TRBJ2-7, with D possibly called TRBD1 or TRBD2 (6 bases each). The CDR3 spans 13 residues. The ends were cut back, 1 base at V and 10 bases at J, with 14 bases in the middle. CDR1 and CDR2 (germline): SGHTA, FQGNSA. The CDR3 sequence: CASSLGGAGSQYV. In DNA, the CDR3 is TGTGCCAGCAGCTTAGGGGGGGCCGGCTCTCAGTACGTC.

The J gene is TRBJ1-2, the V gene TRBV27; TRBD1 is a possible D gene (5 bases). CDR3 length: 15 residues. V dropped 0 bases and J dropped 7 bases, with 15 bases sitting between them. From germline, CDR1 is MNHEY and CDR2 SMNVEV (reference sequence). In nucleotides, the CDR3 is TGTGCCAGCAGTTTATCCGCACCGTGGGGCTCTGGCTACACCTTC. The encoded protein is CASSLSAPWGSGYTF.

The gene calls are TRBV5-8 and TRBJ1-2; D gene uncertain. Trimming stripped 0 bases from V and 0 bases from J, with 9 bases between. This CDR3 has 15 amino acids. Germline V gene lookup returns CDR1 SGHTS and CDR2 YDEGEE. The CDR3 loop reads CASSLEARSNYGYTF. Written as DNA, the CDR3 is TGTGCCAGCAGCTTGGAGGCCAGATCTAACTATGGCTACACCTTC.

The V call is TRBV9, the J call TRBJ2-1; 8 nucleotides line up with TRBD2. V was pared by 4 bases and J by 7 bases, with 16 bases of the junction left unmatched. This CDR3 spans 17 amino acids. Germline CDR1 SGDLS, CDR2 YYNGEE. The CDR3 reads CASSSRGDSIAGNEQFF. As DNA, the CDR3 is TGTGCCAGCAGCTCCCGGGGGGACTCCATAGCGGGAAATGAGCAGTTCTTC.

This chain connects TRBV5-1 to TRBJ1-1; 10 nucleotides align to TRBD1. V lost 4 bases, J lost 6 bases, and 6 bases stayed unmatched. This CDR3 is built from 14 residues. Germline CDR1 SGHRS, CDR2 YFSETQ. The CDR3: CASSRTGGLSEAFF. The CDR3, as DNA: TGCGCCAGCAGCCGGACAGGGGGTTTGTCTGAAGCTTTCTTT.

The CDR3 here is CASSQERALSYNEQFF. In DNA form, the CDR3 reads TGCGCCAGCAGCCAAGAAAGGGCCCTCTCCTACAATGAGCAGTTCTTC. V and J are TRBV4-3 and TRBJ2-1; D gene ambiguous. Germline CDR1 reads LGHNA; CDR2 reads YSLEER. The CDR3 is made up of 16 amino acids. Trimming stripped 0 bases from V and 0 bases from J, with 9 bases between.

V gene TRBV10-3 combines with J gene TRBJ1-1, with D perhaps matching TRBD1 (5 bases). Per the germline V gene, CDR1 is ENHRY and CDR2 is SYGVKD. The V and J ends lost 3 bases and 0 bases respectively, with 11 bases between them. CDR3 size: 15 residues. The chain's CDR3 is CAISEGARVNTEAFF. Here the CDR3 DNA reads TGTGCCATCAGTGAAGGGGCCAGGGTGAACACTGAAGCTTTCTTT.

The chain is built from TRBV19 and TRBJ1-1, with D unclear. The ends were cut back, 4 bases at V and 1 base at J, with 13 bases in the middle. The CDR3 is made up of 15 amino acids. Germline loops: CDR1 LNHDA, CDR2 SQIVND (reference sequence). The CDR3 here is CASSRKARGNTEAFF. The CDR3, as DNA: TGTGCCAGTAGTAGGAAAGCGCGGGGGAACACTGAAGCTTTCTTT.

The gene calls are TRBV5-1 and TRBJ2-5, with a weak D call TRBD1 (5 bases). Germline V gene data show CDR1 as SGHRS and CDR2 as YFSETQ. This CDR3 region has 14 residues. The V end was cut by 1 base, the J end by 0 bases, with 7 bases between. CDR3 bases: TGCGCCAGCAGCTTGAAGGGGAACCAAGAGACCCAGTACTTC. It is translated as CASSLKGNQETQYF.

The V call is TRBV2, the J call TRBJ2-1; D remains ambiguous. The CDR3 consists of 12 residues. V dropped 6 bases and J dropped 8 bases, with 11 bases sitting between them. Germline loops: CDR1 SNHLY, CDR2 FYNNEI. The CDR3, as DNA: TGTGCCAGCAGGGCACCCAAAGATGAGCAGTTCTTC. Protein sequence: CASRAPKDEQFF.

This clone was seen only a few times. The gene calls are TRBV27 and TRBJ2-5; D might be TRBD2 (7 bases). Looked up from germline, CDR1 is MNHEY and CDR2 is SMNVEV (reference sequence). The ends were cut back, 2 bases at V and 3 bases at J, with 13 bases in the middle. This CDR3 contains 15 residues. The DNA of the CDR3 is TGTGCCAGCAGTTTAGCGGGGGCGACGAAAGAGACCCAGTACTTC. Amino acid sequence: CASSLAGATKETQYF.

The genes are TRBV29-1 and TRBJ2-7; possibly TRBD1 for D (6 bases). The CDR3 consists of 13 residues. Per germline, CDR1 SQVTM and CDR2 ANQGSEA. V lost 6 bases to trimming and J lost 7 bases, with 19 bases between them. The CDR3 region is CSVTGTSIGEQYV. The CDR3 region has the DNA TGCAGCGTCACCGGGACATCCATAGGGGAGCAGTACGTC.

This chain links TRBV6-4 with TRBJ2-2, with TRBD1 matching over 7 bases. Germline loops: CDR1 MRHNA, CDR2 SNTAGT. V gave up 4 bases and J gave up 2 bases; unmatched junction bases: 4. This CDR3 is 15 amino acids long. The CDR3 DNA sequence: TGTGCCAGCAGTGCTGGGACAGCCAACACCGGGGAGCTGTTTTTT. Its protein product is CASSAGTANTGELFF.

The chain is built from TRBV28 and TRBJ2-1; 9 nucleotides match TRBD1. CDR1 and CDR2 from the germline V gene are MDHEN and SYDVKM. The trim removed 9 bases at V and 4 bases at J, leaving 10 bases unmatched. The CDR3 sequence is 15 residues long. CDR3 residues: CASSPRQGEYNEQFF. The CDR3 DNA reads as TGTGCCAGTAGCCCTAGACAGGGGGAATACAATGAGCAGTTCTTC.

The chain links TRBV6-4 to TRBJ2-2; D unclear. Germline CDR1 reads MRHNA; CDR2 reads SNTAGT. The CDR3 is 15 residues long. Trimming left V 4 bases short and J 2 bases short, with 11 bases between. CDR3 amino acids: CASSVNGLNTGELFF. As DNA, the CDR3 is TGTGCCAGCAGTGTCAATGGGCTTAACACCGGGGAGCTGTTTTTT.